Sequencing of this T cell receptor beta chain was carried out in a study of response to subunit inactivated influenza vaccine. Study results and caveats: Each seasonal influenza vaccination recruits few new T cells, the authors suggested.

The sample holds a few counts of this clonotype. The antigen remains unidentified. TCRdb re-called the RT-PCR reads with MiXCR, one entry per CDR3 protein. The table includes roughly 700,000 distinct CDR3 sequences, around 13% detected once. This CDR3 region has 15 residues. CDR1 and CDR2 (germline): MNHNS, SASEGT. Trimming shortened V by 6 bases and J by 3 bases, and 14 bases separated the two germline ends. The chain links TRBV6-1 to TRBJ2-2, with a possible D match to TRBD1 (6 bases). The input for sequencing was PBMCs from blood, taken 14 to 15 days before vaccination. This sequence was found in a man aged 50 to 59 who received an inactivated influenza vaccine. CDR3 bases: TGTGCCAGCAGCGCACTGGGGGCGTACACCGGGGAGCTGTTTTTT. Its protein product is CASSALGAYTGELFF.